Detailed here is one T cell receptor (beta chain). The target antigen is unknown. CDR1 and CDR2 (germline): KGHSH, LQKENI. The CDR3 totals 17 residues. V shed 3 bases, J shed 1 base, and the junction held 6 bases outside the gene matches. A multiplex PCR was run with 60 Vbeta primers and 13 Jbeta primers. In the source study's methods: An analysis that came later counted 73 million or so unique TCR beta chains, approximately 11 million shared. TCRdb keeps only in-frame clones here, not all; method: immunoSEQ multiplex PCR. D and trimming come from the DNA, and the V and J calls and clone size come from that table. The table shows about 160,000 clones, with about three quarters occurring only once. These data are taken from a study of cytomegalovirus exposure and HLA in healthy donors. Points from the study as a whole: Both high specificity and high sensitivity reportedly marked the classifier's diagnosis of cytomegalovirus status. Some highly shared sequence variants likely arose as a pipeline artifact. For most TCR beta V segments, an earlier analysis put the productive rate at about 90% or about 30% of the time.

Specimen: PBMCs. The rearrangement links TRBV18 to TRBJ2-5; 12 positions match TRBD2. The source is a woman aged 25 to 45 in good health and CMV-seronegative. CDR3 DNA sequence: TGTGCCAGCTCACCCGCTAGCGGGGGGGCCTTCCAAGAGACCCAGTACTTC. This codes for CASSPASGGAFQETQYF.